The 30 T cell receptor beta chains listed next were all sequenced from one sample in a study of blood T cell repertoires in COVID-19. Assay used: immunoSEQ multiplex PCR; TCRdb lists only in-frame clones, some missing. This sample has a few hundred thousand clones, with over 75% found just once. Sequencing was performed on PBMCs or T cells enriched from blood (not recorded which). These receptors originate from a woman aged 40 to 55 who had recovered from COVID-19.

The chain joins TRBV12-3 or TRBV12-4 to TRBJ2-1, with D possibly matching TRBD1 (6 bases). V was cut by 6 bases and J by 3 bases, with 9 bases left in between. This CDR3 comprises 13 residues. The CDR3 is CASSKTGYNEQFF. The CDR3 DNA sequence: TGTGCCAGCAGCAAGACAGGCTACAATGAGCAGTTCTTC.

The V call is TRBV27, the J call TRBJ2-7; D is uncertain. The V end lost 5 bases, the J end lost 1 base, and 3 bases lay between the germline ends. The CDR3 contains 11 residues. Germline CDR1 MNHEY, CDR2 SMNVEV (reference sequence). The CDR3 loop reads CASSPSYEQYF. The CDR3 DNA reads TGTGCCAGCAGTCCGTCCTACGAGCAGTACTTC.

This rearrangement joins TRBV7-3 to TRBJ2-3, with a tentative D call TRBD1 (5 bases). V lost 4 bases and J 6 bases, leaving 14 bases between the germline ends. Per germline, CDR1 SGHTA and CDR2 FQGTGA. This CDR3 region has 14 residues. In nucleotides, the CDR3 is TGTGCCAGCAGCTCTCTAGGTCCAGGGGATACGCAGTATTTT. Residues: CASSSLGPGDTQYF.

The chain recombines TRBV11-2 with TRBJ2-1; 13 nucleotides match TRBD2. Per germline, CDR1 SGHAT and CDR2 FQNNGV. V shed 5 bases and J 9 bases; nucleotides not matched to a gene: 13. The CDR3 is made up of 17 amino acids. As DNA, the CDR3 is TGTGCCAGCAGCGATAGACTAGCGGGGGGCCCATCCGGTGAGCAGTTCTTC. This encodes CASSDRLAGGPSGEQFF. Looking up the rest from reference TRBV11-2 and TRBJ2-1 gives the full variable domain: EAGVAQSPRYKIIEKRQSVAFWCNPISGHATLYWYQQILGQGPKLLIQFQNNGVVDDSQLPKDRFSAERLKGVDSTLKIQPAKLEDSAVYLCASSDRLAGGPSGEQFFGPGTRLTVL.

The gene calls are TRBV9 and TRBJ2-1; 7 bases align to TRBD2. This CDR3 comprises 14 residues. Per germline, CDR1 SGDLS and CDR2 YYNGEE. With 9 bases clipped from V and 6 bases from J, the junction kept 12 bases outside the gene matches. The CDR3 here is CAIVRGSPSNEQFF. Here the CDR3 DNA reads TGTGCCATAGTTCGCGGGAGTCCCTCCAATGAGCAGTTCTTC.

In its sample, this clone was seen once. The chain carries TRBV7-9 and TRBJ1-2, with D perhaps matching TRBD1 (5 bases). The V and J ends lost 0 bases and 7 bases respectively, with 27 bases between them. Germline V gene data show CDR1 as SEHNR and CDR2 as FQNEAQ (reference sequence). The CDR3 runs to 19 residues. In DNA form, the CDR3 reads TGTGCCAGCAGCTTAGCAGTAACTGAGGACACCTCCCTAACTATTGGCTACACCTTC. This gives the protein CASSLAVTEDTSLTIGYTF.

This rearrangement joins TRBV6-2 or TRBV6-3 to TRBJ1-2, with 7 bases that match TRBD1. V gave up 2 bases and J gave up 2 bases; unmatched junction bases: 8. This CDR3 region has 16 residues. Germline values: CDR1 MNHEY, CDR2 SVGEGT. The CDR3 loop is CASSYPSPQGNYGYTF. The CDR3 DNA sequence: TGTGCCAGCAGTTACCCGTCTCCACAGGGGAACTATGGCTACACCTTC.

The genes are TRBV6-1 and TRBJ2-5; possible D gene TRBD1, 6 bases. The CDR3 loop spans 14 amino acids. The V gene lost 3 bases and the J gene lost 7 bases, with 15 bases spanning the gap. Germline assignment: CDR1 MNHNS and CDR2 SASEGT. The CDR3 loop reads CASSEGAAIWTQYF. The CDR3 bases are TGTGCCAGCAGTGAGGGGGCCGCTATTTGGACCCAGTACTTC.

This chain links TRBV9 with TRBJ1-5, with unresolved D. The germline V gene has CDR1 SGDLS and CDR2 YYNGEE. V was trimmed by 2 bases and J by 7 bases, leaving 19 bases between them. The CDR3 extends over 16 amino acids. In DNA, the CDR3 is TGTGCCAGCAGCGTCGGGGAGGGAAGGTTGGGGCAGCCCCAGCATTTT. Protein: CASSVGEGRLGQPQHF.

CDR3 region: CASSLETGEHTEAFF. DNA for the CDR3: TGTGCCAGCAGCTTAGAAACAGGGGAGCACACTGAAGCTTTCTTT. V usage is TRBV11-2 and J usage is TRBJ1-1, with 7 bases fitting TRBD1. The CDR3 sequence is 15 residues long. Germline CDR1 reads SGHAT; CDR2 reads FQNNGV. V dropped 0 bases and J dropped 3; count of bases not matched to a gene: 4.

The V and J genes are TRBV10-3 and TRBJ2-7, with 11 bases matching TRBD2. Germline V gene data show CDR1 as ENHRY and CDR2 as SYGVKD. J was trimmed by 2 bases and V by 0 bases; bases with no gene match: 9. There are 18 residues in the CDR3. The CDR3 loop is CAISESGLAGSSPYEQYF. The CDR3 DNA is TGTGCCATCAGTGAGTCCGGACTAGCGGGTTCGTCTCCCTACGAGCAGTACTTC.

This clone came up once. The CDR3 loop reads CSVEAGTGGYYEQYF. The CDR3 coding sequence is TGCAGCGTTGAAGCCGGGACAGGGGGTTACTACGAGCAGTACTTC. The chain has TRBV29-1 and TRBJ2-7, with 11 nucleotides matching TRBD1. The CDR3 covers 15 residues. Trimming cost V 1 base and J 3 bases; bases outside gene matches: 5. CDR1 and CDR2 (germline): SQVTM, ANQGSEA.

This clone was seen once. The rearrangement links TRBV29-1 to TRBJ1-5; D gene unclear. Trimming pared 5 bases from V and 2 bases from J, leaving 10 bases between. This CDR3 is built from 13 residues. Germline CDR1 and CDR2: SQVTM and ANQGSEA. The CDR3 loop is CSVSLQGNQPQHF. CDR3 bases: TGCAGCGTTAGTCTGCAGGGCAATCAGCCCCAGCATTTT.

CDR3 in DNA: TGTGCCAGCAGCTTAAGGACTAGCGGTTACAATGAGCAGTTCTTC. Amino acids: CASSLRTSGYNEQFF. The V and J genes are TRBV11-3 and TRBJ2-1; 10 bases fit TRBD2. Germline V gene data show CDR1 as SGHNT and CDR2 as YENEEA. The CDR3 runs to 15 residues. Trimming cost V 2 bases and J 4 bases; bases outside gene matches: 2.

This clone showed up just once. The gene calls are TRBV2 and TRBJ1-6; a possible D gene is TRBD1 (6 bases). In germline, CDR1 is SNHLY, CDR2 FYNNEI. V was pared by 11 bases and J by 8 bases, with 13 bases between. This CDR3 region has 12 residues. The chain's CDR3 is CAGGGGDSPLHF. CDR3 bases: TGTGCCGGGGGAGGGGGAGATTCACCCCTCCACTTT.

This clone was seen a few times. The V and J genes are TRBV28 and TRBJ1-2, with TRBD1 as a possible D gene (6 bases). The germline CDR1 and CDR2 sequences are MDHEN and SYDVKM. Trimming removed 6 bases at V and 4 bases at J, with 24 bases between. CDR3 size: 17 residues. Here the CDR3 DNA reads TGTGCCAGCAGCCACCGGACAGTCCCTATGTCTATCTATGGCTACACCTTC. Amino acids: CASSHRTVPMSIYGYTF.

This clone occurred once. The chain recombines TRBV11-2 with TRBJ2-1; 7 bases are shared with TRBD1. The CDR3 is made up of 13 amino acids. Germline V gene sequence: CDR1 SGHAT, CDR2 FQNNGV. Trimming cost V 2 bases and J 7 bases; bases outside gene matches: 2. The chain's CDR3 is CASSLRQGNEQFF. Written as DNA, the CDR3 is TGTGCCAGCAGCTTACGACAGGGAAATGAGCAGTTCTTC.

The gene calls are TRBV18 and TRBJ2-7; D remains unclear. From germline, CDR1 is KGHSH and CDR2 LQKENI. The length of the CDR3 is 14 residues. V was shortened by 3 bases and J by 2 bases, with 11 bases between the two germline ends. CDR3 DNA sequence: TGTGCCAGCTCACCTAATCTAGGAACCTACGAGCAGTACTTC. Amino acid sequence: CASSPNLGTYEQYF.

J is TRBJ1-4 and V is TRBV2; TRBD1 aligns across 11 bases. Germline V CDR1 and CDR2: SNHLY, FYNNEI. The CDR3 covers 14 residues. V was pared by 5 bases and J by 8 bases, with 4 bases of the junction left unmatched. CDR3 bases: TGTGCCAGCAGTCGGGACAGGGGGAGGGAAAAACTGTTTTTT. This translates into CASSRDRGREKLFF. The full variable domain, completed using reference TRBV2 and TRBJ1-4, is EPEVTQTPSHQVTQMGQEVILRCVPISNHLYFYWYRQILGQKVEFLVSFYNNEISEKSEIFDDQFSVERPDGSNFTLKIRSTKLEDSAMYFCASSRDRGREKLFFGSGTQLSVL.

This sequence joins TRBV7-3 and TRBJ2-5; 8 nucleotides line up with TRBD2. The junction had 3 bases not matched to a gene; V was cut back by 5 bases and J by 4 bases. The CDR3 runs 13 residues. The germline CDR1 and CDR2 sequences are SGHTA and FQGTGA. CDR3 sequence (DNA): TGTGCCAGCAGCCGTCGGGAGGGAGAGACCCAGTACTTC. The encoded protein is CASSRREGETQYF. The variable domain in full, with the rest retrieved from reference TRBV7-3 and TRBJ2-5, is GAGVSQTPSNKVTEKGKYVELRCDPISGHTALYWYRQSLGQGPEFLIYFQGTGAADDSGLPNDRFFAVRPEGSVSTLKIQRTERGDSAVYLCASSRREGETQYFGPGTRLLVL.

V gene TRBV18 combines with J gene TRBJ2-1; D is possibly TRBD2 (5 bases). This CDR3 has 17 residues. Trimming removed 3 bases at V and 5 bases at J, with 20 bases between. Germline V gives CDR1 KGHSH, CDR2 LQKENI. CDR3 in DNA: TGTGCCAGCTCACCGTACCGAGGAGGTCGAGCCGACAATGAGCAGTTCTTC. This encodes CASSPYRGGRADNEQFF.

This sequence joins TRBV29-1 and TRBJ2-6, with 8 positions matching TRBD1. This CDR3 spans 17 amino acids. Germline values: CDR1 SQVTM, CDR2 ANQGSEA. V trimming: 4 bases; J trimming: 4 bases; junction bases outside the gene matches: 12. CDR3 DNA sequence: TGCAGCGTTGCGGGACAGGACCTCAGCTCCGGGGCCAACGTCCTGACTTTC. Translation gives CSVAGQDLSSGANVLTF.

The gene calls are TRBV6-5 and TRBJ2-1, with 11 bases aligning to TRBD2. V trimming: 4 bases; J trimming: 4 bases; junction bases outside the gene matches: 6. CDR1 is MNHEY and CDR2 is SVGAGI in the germline V gene. The CDR3 is 16 residues long. The CDR3 sequence: CASSSLAGGGYNEQFF. CDR3 in DNA: TGTGCCAGCAGTTCCCTAGCGGGGGGCGGGTACAATGAGCAGTTCTTC.

The chain couples TRBV9 to TRBJ2-7; D possibly corresponds to TRBD2 (7 bases). V dropped 3 bases and J dropped 0 bases, with 16 bases sitting between them. Germline CDR1 is SGDLS and CDR2 is YYNGEE. The CDR3 has 16 amino acids. CDR3 sequence (DNA): TGTGCCAGCAGCGAGGGTGGGGGGGCCCTCTCCTACGAGCAGTACTTC. Translating it yields CASSEGGGALSYEQYF.

This clone has only a few counts. The chain carries TRBV6-5 and TRBJ2-1; 11 bases are a match to TRBD2. V lost 6 bases and J lost 5; bases outside the gene matches: 3. Looked up from germline, CDR1 is MNHEY and CDR2 is SVGAGI. This CDR3 has 14 residues. Here the CDR3 reads CASRASGGNNEQFF. The CDR3, as DNA: TGTGCCAGCAGAGCTAGCGGGGGGAACAATGAGCAGTTCTTC.

The rearrangement uses TRBV29-1 and TRBJ1-2; 9 positions agree with TRBD1. Germline lookup yields CDR1 SQVTM and CDR2 ANQGSEA. V shed 6 bases, J shed 4 bases, and the junction held 9 bases outside the gene matches. This CDR3 region has 14 residues. The CDR3, as DNA: TGCAGCGTCGCCCGGACAGGGGAGACCTATGGCTACACCTTC. This translates into CSVARTGETYGYTF.

V is TRBV6-2 or TRBV6-3 and J is TRBJ1-5; D perhaps matches TRBD1 (5 bases). CDR3 length: 17 amino acids. Germline V lookup: CDR1 MNHEY, CDR2 SVGEGT. V lost 5 bases to trimming and J lost 6 bases, with 23 bases between them. The CDR3: CASSEPFRGTTVQPQHF. DNA for the CDR3: TGTGCCAGCAGTGAGCCTTTCCGGGGGACGACGGTTCAGCCCCAGCATTTT.

V gene TRBV11-1 combines with J gene TRBJ2-7, with a possible D match to TRBD2 (6 bases). V was clipped by 0 bases and J by 4 bases, with 10 bases between them. The CDR3 consists of 14 residues. Germline-derived CDR1 and CDR2 are SGHAT and FQDESV (reference sequence). This chain's CDR3 is CASSLAAGTYEQYF. The CDR3 coding sequence is TGTGCCAGCAGCTTAGCGGCCGGGACTTACGAGCAGTACTTC.

The chain is built from TRBV16 and TRBJ1-5; TRBD1 is a possible D gene (5 bases). The CDR3 has 14 residues. V was shortened by 0 bases and J by 6 bases, with 9 bases between the two germline ends. CDR1 and CDR2 from the germline V gene are KGHSY and FQNENV. In DNA, the CDR3 is TGTGCCAGCAGCCAATCGGGACTTAGTCAGCCCCAGCATTTT. It yields the protein CASSQSGLSQPQHF.

J is TRBJ2-7 and V is TRBV27; TRBD1 might be the D (6 bases). Trimming stripped 10 bases from V and 4 bases from J, with 17 bases between. Germline V gene lookup returns CDR1 MNHEY and CDR2 SMNVEV (reference sequence). CDR3 length: 13 amino acids. The CDR3 reads CATRGRGPYEQYF. CDR3 nucleotides: TGTGCCACAAGGGGGAGAGGCCCGTACGAGCAGTACTTC.